This TCR beta chain was documented in a study of T cells after yellow fever vaccination. They built TCR cDNA with 5'RACE template switching, a step that put in a universal primer site and UMIs. Each CDR3 protein gets one entry after TCRdb re-called the 5' RACE reads with MiXCR. The sample contains about 120,000 distinct CDR3 sequences, almost 9% of which appear only once. Study-level findings and limits: The bulk population could contribute abundant contaminating clonotypes to FACS-sorted repertoires. Though it reached lower strength, the secondary response hit its peak faster, day 5 versus 15. A minor fraction of clonotypes spanned both CD4 and CD8 compartments.

CDR3 size: 16 residues. The germline V gene encodes CDR1 SGHAT and CDR2 FQNNGV. V dropped 1 base and J dropped 6; count of bases not matched to a gene: 7. Notes on this clonotype: Its antigen is not identified.

The TCR originated in a man between 18 and 35 years old who received the YFV17D yellow fever vaccine. The sample in question was CD8+ T cells sorted from PBMCs, obtained on the day of the yellow fever booster vaccination. The chain combines TRBV11-2 with TRBJ1-4, with 8 positions matching TRBD1. This CDR3 reads CASSLALQGADEKLFF. The CDR3 nucleotides are TGTGCCAGCAGCTTAGCTCTCCAGGGGGCGGATGAAAAACTGTTTTTT.